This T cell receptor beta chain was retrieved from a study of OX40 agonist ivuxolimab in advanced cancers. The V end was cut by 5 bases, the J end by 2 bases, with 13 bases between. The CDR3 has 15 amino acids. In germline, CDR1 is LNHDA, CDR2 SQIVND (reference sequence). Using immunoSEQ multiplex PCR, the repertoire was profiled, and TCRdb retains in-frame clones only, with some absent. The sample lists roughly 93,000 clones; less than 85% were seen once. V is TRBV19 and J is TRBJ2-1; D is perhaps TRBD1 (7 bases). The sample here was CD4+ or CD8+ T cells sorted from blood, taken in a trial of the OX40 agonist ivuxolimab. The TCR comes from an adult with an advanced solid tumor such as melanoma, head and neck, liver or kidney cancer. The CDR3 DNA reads TGTGCCAGTAGTCGCGGGACAGCCACCTACAATGAGCAGTTCTTC. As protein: CASSRGTATYNEQFF.